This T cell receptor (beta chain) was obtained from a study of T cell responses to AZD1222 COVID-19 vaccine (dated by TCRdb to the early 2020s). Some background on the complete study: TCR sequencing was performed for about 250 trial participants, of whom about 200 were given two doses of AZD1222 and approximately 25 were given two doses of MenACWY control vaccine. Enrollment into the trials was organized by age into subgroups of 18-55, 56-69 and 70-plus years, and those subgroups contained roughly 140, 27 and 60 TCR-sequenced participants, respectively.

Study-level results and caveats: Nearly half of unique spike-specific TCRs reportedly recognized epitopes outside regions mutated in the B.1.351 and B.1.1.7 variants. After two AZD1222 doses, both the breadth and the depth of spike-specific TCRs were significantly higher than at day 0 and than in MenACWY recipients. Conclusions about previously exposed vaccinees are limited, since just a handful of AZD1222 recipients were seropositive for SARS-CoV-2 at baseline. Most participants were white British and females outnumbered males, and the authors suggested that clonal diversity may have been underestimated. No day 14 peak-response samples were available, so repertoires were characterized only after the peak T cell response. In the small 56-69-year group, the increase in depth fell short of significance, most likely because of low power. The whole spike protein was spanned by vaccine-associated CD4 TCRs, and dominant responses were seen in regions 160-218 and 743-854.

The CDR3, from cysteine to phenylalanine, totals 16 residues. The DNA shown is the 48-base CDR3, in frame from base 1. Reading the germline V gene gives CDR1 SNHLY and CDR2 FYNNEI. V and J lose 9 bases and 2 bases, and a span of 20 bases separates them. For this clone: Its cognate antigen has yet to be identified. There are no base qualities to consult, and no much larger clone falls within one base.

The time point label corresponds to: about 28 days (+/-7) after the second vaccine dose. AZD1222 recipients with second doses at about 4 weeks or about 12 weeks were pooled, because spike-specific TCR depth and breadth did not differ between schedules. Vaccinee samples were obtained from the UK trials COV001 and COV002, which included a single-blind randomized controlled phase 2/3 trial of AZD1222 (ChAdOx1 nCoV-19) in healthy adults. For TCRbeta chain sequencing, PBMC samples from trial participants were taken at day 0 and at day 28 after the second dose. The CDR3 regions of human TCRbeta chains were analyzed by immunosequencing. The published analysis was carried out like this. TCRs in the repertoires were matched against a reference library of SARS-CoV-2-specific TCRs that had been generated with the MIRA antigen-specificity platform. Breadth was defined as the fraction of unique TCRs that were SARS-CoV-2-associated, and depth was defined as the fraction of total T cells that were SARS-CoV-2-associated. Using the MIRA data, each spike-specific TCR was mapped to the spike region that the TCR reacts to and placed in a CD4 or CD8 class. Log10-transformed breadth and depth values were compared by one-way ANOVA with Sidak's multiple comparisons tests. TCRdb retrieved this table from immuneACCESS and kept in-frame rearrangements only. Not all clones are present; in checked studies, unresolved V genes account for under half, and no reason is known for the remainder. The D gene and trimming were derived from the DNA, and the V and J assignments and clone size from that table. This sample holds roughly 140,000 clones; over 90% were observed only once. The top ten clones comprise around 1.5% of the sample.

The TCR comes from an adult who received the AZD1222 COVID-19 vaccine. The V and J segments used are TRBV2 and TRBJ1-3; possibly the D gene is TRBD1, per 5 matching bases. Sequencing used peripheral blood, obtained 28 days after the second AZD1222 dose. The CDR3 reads CARGVLPGEPGNTIYF. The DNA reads TGTGCCAGAGGGGTATTACCGGGAGAACCTGGAAACACCATATATTTT.